This TCR beta chain emerged from a study of cytomegalovirus exposure and HLA in healthy donors. CDR3 length equals 16 residues. Germline CDR1 and CDR2: MDHEN and SYDVKM. V was shortened by 6 bases and J by 1 base, with 19 bases between the two germline ends. The assay was immunoSEQ multiplex PCR, and TCRdb's table has in-frame clones only and misses some. This table has about 330,000 clones, about 90% appearing once. Sequenced sample: PBMCs. The TCR was taken from a woman aged 25-40 years in good health and CMV-seropositive. This chain links TRBV28 with TRBJ2-7; tentative D call: TRBD1 (5 bases). Written as DNA, the CDR3 is TGTGCCAGCAGCTCCCCGCAGACAGTATTATCCTACGAGCAGTACTTC. Protein sequence: CASSSPQTVLSYEQYF.